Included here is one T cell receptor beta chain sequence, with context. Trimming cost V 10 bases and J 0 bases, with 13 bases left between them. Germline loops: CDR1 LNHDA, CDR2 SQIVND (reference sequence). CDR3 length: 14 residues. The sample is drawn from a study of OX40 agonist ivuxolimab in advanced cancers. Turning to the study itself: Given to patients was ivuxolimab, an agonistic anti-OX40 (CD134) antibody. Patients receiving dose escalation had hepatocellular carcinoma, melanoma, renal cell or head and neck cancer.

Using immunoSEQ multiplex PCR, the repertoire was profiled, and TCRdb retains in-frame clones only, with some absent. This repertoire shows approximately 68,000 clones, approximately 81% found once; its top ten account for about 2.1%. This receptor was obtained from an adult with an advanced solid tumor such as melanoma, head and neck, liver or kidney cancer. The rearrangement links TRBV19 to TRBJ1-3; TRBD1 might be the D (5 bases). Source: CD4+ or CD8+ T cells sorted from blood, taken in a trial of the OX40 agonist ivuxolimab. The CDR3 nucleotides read TGTGCCAAGTCGACAGAGATCTCTGGAAACACCATATATTTT. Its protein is CAKSTEISGNTIYF.